Detailed here is one T cell receptor beta chain. The entry originates in a study of T cell changes during pregnancy in multiple sclerosis. Germline CDR1 SGHNT, CDR2 YYREEE (reference sequence). V gave up 4 bases and J gave up 0 bases, with 5 bases separating them. The CDR3 sequence is 14 residues long. Repertoires were generated with immunoSEQ multiplex PCR, while TCRdb's copy carries only in-frame clones and drops some. The sample records around 35,000 clones, around 90% being singletons. The chain employs TRBV5-4 and TRBJ2-6; D perhaps matches TRBD2 (5 bases). Sample: CD4+ T cells from peripheral blood mononuclear cells, taken after pregnancy. The TCR originated in a female donor with multiple sclerosis, enrolled in a pregnancy study. The CDR3 DNA reads TGTGCCAGCAGCGCGGGCTCTGGGGCCAACGTCCTGACTTTC. It codes for CASSAGSGANVLTF.